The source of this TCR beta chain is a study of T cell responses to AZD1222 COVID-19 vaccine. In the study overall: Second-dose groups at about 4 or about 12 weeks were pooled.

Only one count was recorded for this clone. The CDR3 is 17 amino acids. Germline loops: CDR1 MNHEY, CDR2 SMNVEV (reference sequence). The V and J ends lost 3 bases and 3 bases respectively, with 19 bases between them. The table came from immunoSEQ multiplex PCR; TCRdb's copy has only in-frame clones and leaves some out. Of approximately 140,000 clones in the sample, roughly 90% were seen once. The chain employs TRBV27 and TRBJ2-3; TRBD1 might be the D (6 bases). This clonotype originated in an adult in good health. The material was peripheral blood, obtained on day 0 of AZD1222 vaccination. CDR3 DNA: TGTGCCAGCAGTTTGGTACGTGCAGGGGCGCGGACAGATACGCAGTATTTT. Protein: CASSLVRAGARTDTQYF.